This T cell receptor (beta chain) was identified in a study of memory CD4+ T cells and cytomegalovirus serostatus. Findings of the study overall: Suggested: most of the CMV-linked TCR signature lies in CD4+ memory cells.

Measured with immunoSEQ multiplex PCR; TCRdb has only the in-frame clones, and not every one. The repertoire holds 50,000 to 60,000 clones, 82% seen once, with approximately 0.64% in the top ten. Concerning this clone: Its target is unknown.

Single viable CD3+CD4+CD8-CD45RO+ cells were sorted as the memory CD4+ T cells. CMV serostatus came from serum IgG against pp150, pp28, p38, p52. After thawing, CD4+ T cells were positively selected. There are 16 residues in the CDR3. Germline values: CDR1 SGHAT, CDR2 FQNNGV. Trimming took 0 bases from V and 0 from J, leaving 11 bases between them. The V and J genes are TRBV11-2 and TRBJ1-1; no definite D call. The sequence was obtained from an adult in good health and CMV-seronegative. Sequenced input: memory CD4+ T cells from blood. The CDR3 here is CASSLEDLIMNTEAFF. In DNA, the CDR3 is TGTGCCAGCAGCTTAGAAGACCTCATCATGAACACTGAAGCTTTCTTT.